The source of this T cell receptor (beta chain) is a study of a mutant IDH1 vaccine in newly diagnosed glioma. Study background: Radiotherapy, temozolomide, or both had been given previously, and both were given to most.

Time point in this sample: week 23, last vaccination. The vaccine gave 300 ug of a 20-mer mutant IDH1 peptide subcutaneously per dose. Each donor presented with a new WHO grade 3 or 4 astrocytoma that tested IDH1-mutant and showed ATRX loss. The study, taken as a whole, reports: Apparently unrelated to pseudoprogression were changes in the top peripheral T cell clonotypes.

Comments on this clone: Its matching antigen is unknown.

Germline V gives CDR1 LNHNV, CDR2 YYDKDF (reference sequence). The length of the CDR3 is 15 residues. V lost 5 bases and J 0 bases, leaving 10 bases between the germline ends. TCRdb's table, derived via immunoSEQ multiplex PCR, lists solely in-frame clones and lacks some. The sample records tens of thousands of clones, 80% to 90% being singletons. This rearrangement joins TRBV15 to TRBJ1-4; D not resolved. This TCR came from a woman aged 40 to 55 with glioma. Some clones in this sample may be carry-over from other donors' samples. The material sequenced was PBMCs, taken from a glioma patient whose treatment included an IDH1 peptide vaccine. The CDR3 here is CATSPLFSTNEKLFF. DNA for the CDR3: TGTGCCACCAGCCCCCTATTTTCAACTAATGAAAAACTGTTTTTT.